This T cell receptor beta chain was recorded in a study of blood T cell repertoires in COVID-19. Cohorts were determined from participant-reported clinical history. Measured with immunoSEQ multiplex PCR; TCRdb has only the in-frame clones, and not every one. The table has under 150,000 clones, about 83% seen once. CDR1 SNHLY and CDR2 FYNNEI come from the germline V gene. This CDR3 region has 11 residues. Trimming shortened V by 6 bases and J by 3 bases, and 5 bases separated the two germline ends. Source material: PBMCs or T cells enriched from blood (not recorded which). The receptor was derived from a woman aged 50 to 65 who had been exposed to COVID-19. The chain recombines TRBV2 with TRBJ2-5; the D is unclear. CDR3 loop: CASSPEETQYF. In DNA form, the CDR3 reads TGTGCCAGCAGCCCAGAAGAGACCCAGTACTTC.